This T cell receptor (beta chain) stems from a study of T cells in Graves' hyperthyroidism and ophthalmopathy (dated by TCRdb to the late 2010s). Regarding the study in general: Peripheral blood samples were taken at initial diagnosis, before any treatment was given. A discovery cohort of about 95 patients, roughly 43 with Graves' ophthalmopathy and 55 to 65 with stable Graves' hyperthyroidism, was used to find distinguishing TCR V-J signatures. Prospective prediction of ophthalmopathy was tested in an independent validation cohort of 18 to 20 hyperthyroidism patients and some 17 patients who later progressed to ophthalmopathy. The 100 discovery patients were randomly split 7:3 into training and test sets. In addition, the study compared T-cell repertoires in thyroid tissue and in blood from 6 or 7 Graves' hyperthyroidism patients. After sampling, hyperthyroidism patients received methimazole starting at 30 mg daily, and ophthalmopathy patients received high-dose intravenous methylprednisolone. The paper reports TCR Vbeta CDR3 sequencing of 140 or so peripheral blood samples: some 41 ophthalmopathy, fewer than 80 hyperthyroidism and approximately 17 progressor patients. General conclusions and limits of the study: During validation, the model predicted progression to ophthalmopathy a median of approximately six months ahead of onset, with roughly 65% sensitivity and 72% to 80% specificity. Ophthalmopathy was separated from stable hyperthyroidism by a 13 V-J signature model, with about 88% sensitivity and just over 81% specificity obtained in cross-validation and 80%/75% obtained in testing. Sample size was not statistically predetermined, and blinding of investigators to group allocation was not performed. Most expanded thyroid clonotypes (frequency above 0.001) were also found in blood, which suggests that blood repertoires may mirror thyroid immune responses.

Concerning this clonotype: Its antigen is unknown. Qualities for individual bases were not recorded, and no much larger clone is one base off.

Graves' hyperthyroidism was defined as stable when no progression to ophthalmopathy occurred over 18 months of follow-up. The hyperthyroidism patients were between 18 and 65 years old and newly diagnosed, with a disease duration of less than 2 months. Patients with uncontrolled infections, other autoimmune diseases, pregnancy or lactation were excluded. Clinical symptoms, serum thyroxine and TRAb, thyroid ultrasound, and orbital computed tomography formed the basis for the diagnoses. Ficoll-Paque density gradient centrifugation was used to isolate PBMCs from around 10 ml of fresh peripheral blood. Trizol reagent was used to extract total RNA, and RNA quality was then checked on an Agilent 2100 Bioanalyzer. The TCR beta CDR3 regions were amplified from RNA transcripts. A first-round RT-PCR of the TCR CDR3 used the HTBI primer set with the Qiagen OneStep RT-PCR kit. Libraries were constructed in a second round of multiplex PCR, after which size selection and purification were carried out. Sequencing of the libraries was done on an Illumina HiSeq2000 using paired-end 100 bp reads. Regarding the original processing steps: SOAPnuke was used to process the raw data, with reads discarded if the reads contained adapters or uncalled bases, had a mean Phred below 15, or lacked an exact constant-primer or identifier match. COPE v1.2.5 was used to merge high-quality paired reads, and clonotypes were defined as unique nucleotide sequences. MiTCR v1.1 was used to align the clonotypes against IMGT TRBV, TRBD and TRBJ reference segments. Only V-J combinations with frequency above 0.0001, covering about 99% of repertoires, were analysed. A TCS score was defined as the ratio between F50 (clonal expansion) and ExV (chaos), using BLOSUM62-based TCRdist between CDR3 peptides within each V-J. Welch's t-statistics and random forest reduced several hundred V-J features to 13, which were used in a naive Bayes classifier (R e1071). TCRdb handled the public reads itself, with Q25 trimming in fastp and clone calling in MiXCR, and kept productive beta chains. Entries that share a CDR3 protein sequence are merged under the most common genes and DNA. The V and J calls here are based on TCRdb, not the publication. For this sample the table gives hundreds of thousands of distinct CDR3 sequences, of which roughly a sixth were detected only once. 15% to 20% of the sample is in the top ten clones.

CDR1 and CDR2 are drawn from the germline V gene (reference sequence): LNHDA, SQIVND. The CDR3 spans 14 residues, from the cysteine through the phenylalanine. The only DNA kept is the CDR3, 42 bases in frame from the first base. At the junction V is shortened by 8 bases and J by 0 bases; bases outside the gene matches: 7. The specimen was blood. This chain is built from TRBV19 and TRBJ2-7; 7 central nucleotides agree with TRBD2. The receptor's source is a woman aged 18-29 years with Graves' hyperthyroidism. The nucleotides read TGTGCCAGTGCTACTAGCGAGAGCTCCTACGAGCAGTACTTC. The encoded protein is CASATSESSYEQYF. The reference TRBV19 and TRBJ2-7 proteins fill in what lies around the CDR3, so the full variable domain reads DGGITQSPKYLFRKEGQNVTLSCEQNLNHDAMYWYRQDPGQGLRLIYYSQIVNDFQKGDIAEGYSVSREKKESFPLTVTSAQKNPTAFYLCASATSESSYEQYFGPGTRLTVT.